The entry that follows covers one T cell receptor beta chain sequence. The target of this receptor is not known. Base qualities are missing; no much larger clone stands one base away. The sample originates from a study of T cell changes during pregnancy in multiple sclerosis (dated by TCRdb to between 2018 and 2021). About the investigation overall: In women with multiple sclerosis, the researchers looked at how the T cell repertoire shifted as pregnancy progressed.

Library method: the immunoSEQ multiplex PCR assay. TCRdb obtained this table from immuneACCESS and retained in-frame rearrangements with V and J assigned. These tables miss some clones; where compared with another copy, unresolved V genes account for less than half of the shortfall, and the remainder is unexplained. For this sample the table gives 60,000 to 75,000 clones, of which approximately 93% were detected only once. The ten largest clones take up approximately 3.4% of the sample. The cysteine opens and the phenylalanine closes a CDR3 of 17 amino acids. Only CDR3 DNA is held: 51 bases, read in frame from base 1. CDR1 and CDR2 are drawn from the germline V gene (reference sequence): LNHNV, YYDKDF. The junction shows trimming of 1 base on V and 1 base on J, plus 13 bases between the germline ends.

The sample was CD8+ T cells from peripheral blood mononuclear cells, taken in the second trimester of pregnancy. The rearrangement joined TRBV15 to TRBJ2-2; TRBD2 might be the D gene, on 5 matching bases. The source is a female donor with multiple sclerosis, enrolled in a pregnancy study. The bases read TGTGCCACCAGCAGAGTGGGCGGGTTGGGGAACACCGGGGAGCTGTTTTTT. This is translated as CATSRVGGLGNTGELFF.